This T cell receptor beta chain is drawn from a study of blood T cells in healthy people across ages (dated by TCRdb to about 2015). Background for the entire study: In model experiments, template switching captured roughly one uniquely barcoded TCR beta cDNA molecule for every two T cells. The study measured age-related changes in TCR beta repertoire diversity using deep sequencing normalized with unique cDNA molecular identifiers. Four age groups were formed from the donors: young (average 16 years), middle-aged (just under 40), aged (about 62) and long-lived (less than 85). To avoid experimental bias, donors of different ages were distributed randomly across sequencing lanes. The study analyzed two additional independent replicas of 1 million unique cDNA reads from the same blood draw for two donors, one aged 18 to 29 and one aged 80 or older.

As encoded in the germline V gene, CDR1 is SGHDN while CDR2 is FVKESK. V lost 3 bases and J lost 0 bases; the stretch between them is 16 bases long. The CDR3 numbers 17 residues from cysteine through phenylalanine. Here the CDR3 DNA is all that survives: 51 bases in frame from base 1. A word on this clonotype: Its target antigen remains unknown. Base qualities are missing; no much larger clone stands one base away.

Results and caveats for the whole study, not just this receptor: Conclusive comparison of naive and antigen-experienced compartments was prevented by the profiling of bulk unsorted PBMCs. Observed TCR beta diversity correlated strongly with the percentage of naive T cells measured by flow cytometry. Observed TCR beta diversity per million T cells fell roughly linearly with age, and a significant reduction was already apparent by age around 39. Estimates of total diversity based on one million sequenced T cells were regarded as lower bounds and as underestimates. Because donor CMV infection status was unknown, age-related changes in expanded clonotypes were potentially confounded. Compared with the aged group, the long-lived group had more naive CD4+ T cells, fewer expanded clones and increased TCR diversity, a pattern suggesting age selection.

The donors were roughly 40 Caucasian individuals from Russia, aged roughly 6 to 90 years, who were systemically healthy. About 10 milliliters of peripheral blood were collected from each donor into EDTA-treated Vacutainer tubes. Ficoll-Paque density-gradient centrifugation was used to isolate PBMCs, with at least 7 million obtained per sample. Trizol reagent was used to extract total RNA from PBMCs, with at least 6 micrograms per sample. For every donor, flow cytometry on a PBMC aliquot measured the percentage of naive CD45RAhigh/CD27high T cells. Libraries were built with 5' RACE. Sequencing used an Illumina HiSeq 2500. A second PCR of about 6 to 12 cycles was run with a J-beta primer mix and a sample-barcoded 5' primer. A template-switch 5' adaptor carrying 12 random nucleotides introduced a unique molecular identifier onto each TCR beta cDNA molecule. Each sample yielded at least 2.5 million CDR3-containing paired-end reads. The Mint cDNA synthesis kit, primed by a TRBC-specific oligonucleotide, was used to synthesize first-strand cDNA from all RNA. Following uracil-DNA glycosylase treatment, a first 18-cycle PCR with universal primers M1SS and BC2_uni_R was performed on all cDNA. In the authors' own workflow: Each sample was normalized by randomly selecting 1 million high-quality reads, each carrying a distinct molecular identifier. Instead of being binned into consensus sequences, reads that shared molecular identifiers were thrown out. MiTCR, with a Q25 quality threshold and the strictest error-elimination algorithm, was used for CDR3 identification, clonotype clustering and error correction. A nonparametric unseen species model using Euler transformation provided a lower-bound estimate of total TCR beta diversity. Using fastp trimming at Q25 and MiXCR clonotype assembly, TCRdb reanalyzed the public sequencing data and kept in-frame beta chains. Records with the same CDR3 protein are collapsed into one entry carrying the most frequent genes and DNA. It is TCRdb's table, rather than the study itself, that gives the V and J calls and clone size. This sample gives approximately 1.5 million distinct CDR3 sequences in total; roughly a third of them show up just once. The top ten hold roughly 12% of the sample.

The source is a woman in her 30s in good health. The V gene is TRBV14 and the J gene is TRBJ2-3; the D region may be TRBD1 or TRBD2, each matching 6 bases equally. Input material: blood. The CDR3 region: CASSQKGRTVSTDTQYF. DNA sequence: TGTGCCAGCAGCCAGAAGGGGAGGACAGTCAGCACAGATACGCAGTATTTT.